This T cell receptor (beta chain) is from a study of cytomegalovirus exposure and HLA in healthy donors. The PCR used 60 Vbeta and 13 Jbeta primers. Measured with immunoSEQ multiplex PCR; TCRdb has only the in-frame clones, and not every one. Of 200,000 to 250,000 clones listed, more than 60% are singletons. Material: PBMCs. This clonotype originated in a man aged 35-49 years in good health and CMV-seronegative.

The CDR3 nucleotides read TGTGCCAGCAGTTATGGCCCGTTCTACGAGCAGTACTTC. Protein: CASSYGPFYEQYF. The chain carries TRBV6-5 and TRBJ2-7; D gene uncertain. The germline V and J ends were trimmed by 3 bases and 3 bases, with 9 bases remaining between them. Per germline, CDR1 MNHEY and CDR2 SVGAGI. This CDR3 comprises 13 residues.